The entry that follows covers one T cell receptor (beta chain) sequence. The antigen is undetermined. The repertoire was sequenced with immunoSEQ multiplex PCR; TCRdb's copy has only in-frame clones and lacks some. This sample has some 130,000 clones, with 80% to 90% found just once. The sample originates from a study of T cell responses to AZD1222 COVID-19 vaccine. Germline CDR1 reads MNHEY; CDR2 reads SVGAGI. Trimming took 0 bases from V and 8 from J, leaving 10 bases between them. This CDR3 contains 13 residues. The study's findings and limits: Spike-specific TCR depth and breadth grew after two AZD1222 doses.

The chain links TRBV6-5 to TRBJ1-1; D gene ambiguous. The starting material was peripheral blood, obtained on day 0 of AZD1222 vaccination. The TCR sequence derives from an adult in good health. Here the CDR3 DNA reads TGTGCCAGCAGTTACTCGCCATGGGAAGAAGCTTTCTTT. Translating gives CASSYSPWEEAFF.